This TCR beta chain came from a study of T cells expressing NK-cell markers (dated by TCRdb to the early 2020s). General notes on the study: Under 10 donors provided sorted CD3+CD56+NKG2C+, CD3+CD56+NKG2C- and CD3+CD56-NKG2C+ T-cell subsets, whose TCR beta-chain repertoires were profiled. Of the eight sequenced donors, seven were found to be HCMV-seropositive and one was found to be HCMV-seronegative. Randomly selected healthy volunteers, three men and five women, were used as the eight sequenced donors. Sequencing of the libraries produced 2 x 150 bp reads on Illumina HiSeq 2000/2500, MiSeq or NextSeq. Results and caveats for the whole study, not just this receptor: For more than 5 donors, the dominant CD3+CD56+NKG2C+ clonotypes were among the top 10 CD8+ clonotypes and accounted for about 1.0-8% of CD8+ T cells. Whether the expanded NKG2C-expressing T cell clones were specific for HCMV antigens remained unclear. Those dominant clonotypes were again the most abundant among CD3+CD56-NKG2C+ cells in a handful of donors, at roughly 28.3-60.1%.

The instrument was an Illumina HiSeq 2000. TCR beta cDNA libraries were prepared using 5'RACE template switching, which introduced a universal primer site and unique molecular identifiers. cDNA synthesis was primed from the TCR beta constant segment and was followed by two successive PCR amplification steps. Processing in the source paper ran as follows. MIGEC handled demultiplexing of the reads and grouping by UMI, while MiTCR was used to assemble and quantify clonotypes. To remove erroneous sequences, TCR cDNA sequences were retained only when supported by two or more reads. The tcR package was used for downstream repertoire analysis, and clonotypes were matched between fractions using CDR3 nucleotide sequence together with V segment. VDJmatch was used to annotate antigen specificity against VDJdb, with one amino acid substitution in CDR3 permitted. After reprocessing by TCRdb, each CDR3 protein sequence is one entry, and no DNA is given. These V and J calls are TCRdb output, not the study's own analysis. The table kept for this sample lists 150,000 or so distinct CDR3 sequences. Together, the top ten hold 15% to 20% of the sample.

Worth noting for this clonotype: Its antigen specificity is not known.

HCMV-specific IgG was detected in serum with a commercial ELISA kit to determine HCMV serostatus. Ficoll density gradient centrifugation was used to isolate peripheral blood mononuclear cells from blood. Based on the germline V gene (reference sequence), the CDR1 and CDR2 sequences are DFQATT and SNEGSKA. The cysteine opens and the phenylalanine closes a CDR3 of 14 amino acids. No DNA has been recorded. The sequence was obtained from a woman between 18 and 75 years old in good health. The chain uses TRBV20-1 and TRBJ2-1; TCRdb's D call of TRBD2 is untestable without DNA. What was sequenced was blood T cells: a sorted CD56 or NKG2C T cell subset, CD4+ or CD8+ T cells, or bulk PBMC T cells (not recorded which). The CDR3 reads CSARVTSGGNEQFF.